The 10 T cell receptor beta chains given below trace back to one sample, sequenced in a study of molecular identifiers for immune sequencing clone quantification. MiXCR, applied by TCRdb to the PCR reads, yields one record per CDR3 protein. The sample comprises some 650,000 distinct CDR3 sequences, 15% to 20% of which are singletons, and 0.85% rests with the top ten. Sequencing used naive CD8+ T cells from blood, with Jurkat cell RNA spiked in. Subset defined: FACS-sorted CD8+CD4-CCR7+CD45RA+ naive T cells. The receptors were gathered from a human donor in good health. Some libraries in this study had Jurkat cell RNA spiked in.

Only a few counts were recorded for this clonotype. The genes are TRBV24-1 and TRBJ2-1; 7 nucleotides agree with TRBD1. Germline CDR1 is KGHDR and CDR2 is SFDVKD. V trimming: 4 bases; J trimming: 4 bases; junction bases outside the gene matches: 9. The CDR3 is made up of 16 amino acids. The CDR3 coding sequence is TGTGCCACCAGTGACTTCGACAGGGCCGATTACAATGAGCAGTTCTTC. Protein sequence: CATSDFDRADYNEQFF.

The chain recombines TRBV15 with TRBJ2-3, with TRBD2 matching over 8 bases. The CDR3 runs to 15 residues. Germline loops: CDR1 LNHNV, CDR2 YYDKDF (reference sequence). The trim removed 6 bases at V and 2 bases at J, leaving 7 bases unmatched. This CDR3 is CATSTALADTDTQYF. DNA of the CDR3: TGTGCCACCAGTACGGCACTAGCGGACACAGATACGCAGTATTTT.

This chain links TRBV4-3 with TRBJ2-1; 11 bases agree with TRBD2. CDR1 is LGHNA and CDR2 is YSLEER in the germline V gene. V lost 6 bases and J lost 6; bases outside the gene matches: 7. The CDR3 contains 15 residues. CDR3 nucleotide sequence: TGCGCCAGCAGAGCCGGGACTAGCGGACTCAATGAGCAGTTCTTC. This encodes CASRAGTSGLNEQFF.

Many counts were recorded for this clonotype. The CDR3 region has the DNA TGTGCCAGCAGCTTACCTAGCGGGAGCGGAACAGATACGCAGTATTTT. The encoded protein is CASSLPSGSGTDTQYF. The J gene is TRBJ2-3, the V gene TRBV7-9; 10 nucleotides align to TRBD2. After removal of 2 bases from V and 3 bases from J, the junction contained 5 bases not matched to a gene. The CDR3 totals 16 residues. Germline V gene data show CDR1 as SEHNR and CDR2 as FQNEAQ (reference sequence).

This clonotype was detected ten times or more. The genes are TRBV2 and TRBJ2-5, with 8 bases fitting TRBD2. Losses at the gene ends were 5 bases for V and 5 bases for J; bases not matched to a gene: 7. The germline CDR1 and CDR2 sequences are SNHLY and FYNNEI. The CDR3 extends over 14 amino acids. CDR3 sequence reads: CASSYGTSPETQYF. The CDR3 region has the DNA TGTGCCAGCAGTTATGGGACTAGTCCGGAGACCCAGTACTTC.

This clonotype has only one observation. J is TRBJ2-7 and V is TRBV7-2; no clear D. The CDR3 extends over 11 amino acids. Germline assignment: CDR1 SGHTA and CDR2 FQGNSA. The V end lost 4 bases, the J end lost 4 bases, and 5 bases lay between the germline ends. CDR3 sequence (DNA): TGTACCAGCAGCTACGGATACGAGCAGTACTTC. It specifies CTSSYGYEQYF.

The chain uses TRBV28 and TRBJ2-3; D perhaps matches TRBD2 (5 bases). Germline V CDR1 and CDR2: MDHEN, SYDVKM. Trimming cost V 2 bases and J 0 bases, with 12 bases left between them. The CDR3 contains 16 residues. The CDR3 here is CASSLLLARSTDTQYF. For the CDR3, the DNA is TGTGCCAGCAGTTTACTGCTAGCCCGAAGCACAGATACGCAGTATTTT.

There are many counts of this clonotype. The chain carries TRBV11-2 and TRBJ2-7; D unresolved. CDR1 SGHAT and CDR2 FQNNGV come from the germline V gene. This CDR3 contains 14 residues. V lost 5 bases, J lost 2 bases, and 13 bases lay in between. CDR3 amino acids: CASSEKGPAYEQYF. In DNA form, the CDR3 reads TGTGCCAGCAGCGAGAAAGGACCCGCCTACGAGCAGTACTTC.

This clonotype was found many times. The V call is TRBV6-6, the J call TRBJ1-1, with a tentative D call TRBD1 (5 bases). The CDR3 spans 11 residues. CDR1 is MNHNY and CDR2 is SVGAGI in the germline V gene (reference sequence). With 5 bases removed from V and 10 bases from J, the gap between germline ends came to 11 bases. DNA for the CDR3: TGTGCCAGCAGTGCAACGAGGGGAGCTTTCTTT. Residues: CASSATRGAFF.

This clonotype was counted at least ten times. The V gene is TRBV12-3 or TRBV12-4, the J gene TRBJ1-4; 11 bases fit TRBD1. There are 17 residues in the CDR3. Germline trimming cut 8 bases from V and 5 bases from J; bases unmatched to any gene: 13. Here the CDR3 reads CASRRSRDRGTNEKLFF. Written as DNA, the CDR3 is TGTGCCAGCCGACGGTCGCGGGACAGGGGGACAAATGAAAAACTGTTTTTT.